Shown below are 26 T cell receptor beta chains from a single sample sequenced in a study of identical twins. Using its own MiXCR run on the 5' RACE reads, TCRdb lists one record per CDR3 protein. Of approximately 620,000 distinct CDR3 sequences listed, about 9.4% are singletons. These data were likewise used in another study, on yellow fever vaccine responses in identical twins.

The sequenced material came from PBMCs. These receptors were obtained from a woman aged 18-35 years in good health.

The genes are TRBV12-3 or TRBV12-4 and TRBJ2-7; D remains ambiguous. V gave up 1 base and J gave up 1 base, with 5 bases separating them. The CDR3 length is 13 residues. The CDR3 nucleotides read TGTGCCAGCAGTTTAGATAAGTCCTACGAGCAGTACTTC. This encodes CASSLDKSYEQYF.

This clonotype was found many times. V gene TRBV29-1 combines with J gene TRBJ2-3; a possible D gene is TRBD2 (5 bases). The CDR3 has 15 residues. Germline values: CDR1 SQVTM, CDR2 ANQGSEA. Deletions cut 7 bases from V and 2 bases from J, with 19 bases between. CDR3 amino acids: CSAGGLATSTDTQYF. The CDR3 DNA reads as TGCAGCGCTGGTGGACTTGCCACTTCCACAGATACGCAGTATTTT.

The chain joins TRBV12-3 or TRBV12-4 to TRBJ2-1; 11 bases align to TRBD2. J was trimmed by 4 bases and V by 6 bases; bases with no gene match: 11. The CDR3 totals 17 residues. Here the CDR3 DNA reads TGTGCCAGCAGCTTTGCTCCGGGACTAGCGGCATACAATGAGCAGTTCTTC. It translates to CASSFAPGLAAYNEQFF.

The rearrangement uses TRBV28 and TRBJ2-3; D is undetermined. V lost 4 bases to trimming and J lost 10 bases, with 9 bases between them. The CDR3 loop spans 11 amino acids. CDR1 and CDR2 (germline): MDHEN, SYDVKM. The CDR3 here is CASSSGSPQYF. For the CDR3, the DNA is TGTGCCAGCAGTTCTGGCTCCCCGCAGTATTTT.

J is TRBJ1-4 and V is TRBV4-2; possible D gene TRBD1, 5 bases. There are 14 residues in the CDR3. The V and J ends lost 1 base and 7 bases respectively, with 10 bases between them. CDR1 is LGHNA and CDR2 is YNFKEQ in the germline V gene. Here the CDR3 reads CASSQVGTGEKLFF. In DNA, the CDR3 is TGTGCCAGCAGCCAAGTAGGGACGGGTGAAAAACTGTTTTTT.

This clonotype was observed a handful of times. The chain employs TRBV7-2 and TRBJ2-5; TRBD2 agrees at 11 bases. CDR1 and CDR2 from the germline V gene are SGHTA and FQGNSA. Trimming cost V 3 bases and J 4 bases; bases outside gene matches: 7. The CDR3 covers 16 residues. CDR3 nucleotide sequence: TGTGCCAGCAGCTTCGGGCTCGGGACTAGCGGAGAGACCCAGTACTTC. Translated: CASSFGLGTSGETQYF.

This clonotype has more than one count but fewer than ten. CDR3 protein: CASSLRTGTGEKLFF. The CDR3, as DNA: TGTGCCAGCAGCTTAAGGACAGGGACAGGTGAAAAACTGTTTTTT. The J gene is TRBJ1-4, the V gene TRBV7-2; TRBD1 matches at 8 bases. Losses at the gene ends were 2 bases for V and 7 bases for J; bases not matched to a gene: 6. Per the germline V gene, CDR1 is SGHTA and CDR2 is FQGNSA. CDR3 length equals 15 residues.

The chain combines TRBV20-1 with TRBJ2-6; no clear D gene. The V and J ends lost 5 bases and 1 base respectively, with 6 bases between them. This CDR3 is 13 amino acids long. From germline, CDR1 is DFQATT and CDR2 SNEGSKA (reference sequence). The CDR3 DNA reads as TGCAGTGCTGAGCGTTCTGGGGCCAACGTCCTGACTTTC. It codes for CSAERSGANVLTF.

This clonotype was seen more than once but under ten times. The DNA of the CDR3 is TGCAGTGCTAGAGATACATTAGGACTAGCTGTGGGTGAGCAGTTCTTC. This sequence encodes CSARDTLGLAVGEQFF. The V and J genes are TRBV20-1 and TRBJ2-1; 8 nucleotides agree with TRBD2. The CDR3 has 16 amino acids. J was trimmed by 9 bases and V by 0 bases; bases with no gene match: 13. Looked up from germline, CDR1 is DFQATT and CDR2 is SNEGSKA (reference sequence).

In its sample, this clonotype was seen a few times. The chain is built from TRBV4-1 and TRBJ2-1, with 8 positions matching TRBD2. The CDR3 spans 15 residues. Germline trimming cut 0 bases from V and 6 bases from J; bases unmatched to any gene: 4. CDR1 is MGHRA and CDR2 is YSYEKL in the germline V gene. CDR3 in amino acids: CASSQEQREFNEQFF. In DNA, the CDR3 is TGCGCCAGCAGCCAAGAACAGCGGGAGTTCAATGAGCAGTTCTTC.

The chain recombines TRBV20-1 with TRBJ2-2, with D perhaps TRBD2 (5 bases). Germline V lookup: CDR1 DFQATT, CDR2 SNEGSKA (reference sequence). The CDR3 is made up of 13 amino acids. Trimming stripped 5 bases from V and 6 bases from J, with 13 bases between. This CDR3 is CSAGPTAAGELFF. CDR3 in DNA: TGCAGTGCTGGACCTACAGCGGCCGGGGAGCTGTTTTTT.

This clonotype has at least ten counts. The chain joins TRBV5-1 to TRBJ2-7; D might be TRBD1 (5 bases). CDR3 length equals 15 residues. Germline CDR1 is SGHRS and CDR2 is YFSETQ. The V end lost 0 bases, the J end lost 3 bases, and 13 bases lay between the germline ends. The CDR3 region is CASSLDGAPIYEQYF. DNA for the CDR3: TGCGCCAGCAGCTTGGATGGGGCCCCGATCTACGAGCAGTACTTC.

The rearrangement uses TRBV20-1 and TRBJ1-2, with D uncertain. Per germline, CDR1 DFQATT and CDR2 SNEGSKA (reference sequence). This CDR3 comprises 13 residues. V dropped 1 base and J dropped 1 base, with 7 bases sitting between them. CDR3 nucleotides: TGCAGTGCTAGAGGTCGGAATAACTATGGCTACACCTTC. Protein sequence: CSARGRNNYGYTF.

This chain connects TRBV6-2 or TRBV6-3 to TRBJ2-7; 7 bases align to TRBD2. Unmatched junction bases numbered 12, after V lost 7 bases and J lost 6 bases. This CDR3 has 14 amino acids. Per the germline V gene, CDR1 is MNHEY and CDR2 is SVGEGT. The CDR3 DNA follows: TGTGCCAGCACTTATTATTCGCGGGGGAGCGAGCAGTACTTC. Protein sequence: CASTYYSRGSEQYF.

The chain joins TRBV3-1 to TRBJ2-3; 7 bases agree with TRBD2. Germline V gives CDR1 LGHDT, CDR2 YNNKEL (reference sequence). With 5 bases clipped from V and 3 bases from J, the junction kept 11 bases outside the gene matches. The CDR3 consists of 16 residues. In nucleotides, the CDR3 is TGTGCCAGCAGCGAGATAGCTAGCGGTCTAACAGATACGCAGTATTTT. Protein product: CASSEIASGLTDTQYF.

This clonotype was counted a few times. The V gene is TRBV12-3 or TRBV12-4, the J gene TRBJ1-1, with D perhaps TRBD1 (5 bases). V was shortened by 3 bases and J by 4 bases, with 12 bases between the two germline ends. This CDR3 is built from 14 residues. The CDR3 DNA follows: TGTGCCAGCAGTTTGCGGGGCCCGGCCACTGAAGCTTTCTTT. Amino acid sequence: CASSLRGPATEAFF.

The V gene is TRBV5-1, the J gene TRBJ2-5, with D perhaps TRBD2 (6 bases). V lost 4 bases to trimming and J lost 2 bases, with 12 bases between them. CDR1 SGHRS and CDR2 YFSETQ come from the germline V gene. The CDR3 is made up of 14 amino acids. The CDR3 loop reads CASSTWGDQETQYF. The CDR3, as DNA: TGCGCCAGCAGCACGTGGGGGGATCAAGAGACCCAGTACTTC. The variable domain in full, with the rest retrieved from reference TRBV5-1 and TRBJ2-5, is KAGVTQTPRYLIKTRGQQVTLSCSPISGHRSVSWYQQTPGQGLQFLFEYFSETQRNKGNFPGRFSGRQFSNSRSEMNVSTLELGDSALYLCASSTWGDQETQYFGPGTRLLVL.

V gene TRBV20-1 combines with J gene TRBJ2-5, with 12 bases aligning to TRBD2. V dropped 2 bases and J dropped 7; count of bases not matched to a gene: 11. Germline V lookup: CDR1 DFQATT, CDR2 SNEGSKA (reference sequence). There are 16 residues in the CDR3. The chain's CDR3 is CSARQLAGGRPGTQYF. The CDR3 DNA follows: TGCAGTGCTAGACAACTAGCGGGGGGACGACCGGGGACCCAGTACTTC.

In its sample, this clonotype was seen a few times. The junction departs from germline at one end; a sequencing error may be responsible. This chain connects TRBV3-1 to TRBJ1-1, with 8 bases aligning to TRBD1. The germline CDR1 and CDR2 sequences are LGHDT and YNNKEL (reference sequence). The CDR3 has 19 residues. The CDR3, as DNA: TGTGCCAGCAGCATACACCTGTCAGGGGGCGAAAAACCGAACGCTGAAGCTTTCTTT. Translated: CASSIHLSGGEKPNAEAFF.

At least ten counts were recorded for this clonotype. The CDR3: CASRWGNTGELFF. The CDR3 DNA reads TGTGCCAGCAGATGGGGGAACACCGGGGAGCTGTTTTTT. This chain joins TRBV2 and TRBJ2-2, with unresolved D. Trimming shortened V by 6 bases and J by 1 base, and 6 bases separated the two germline ends. The CDR3 runs to 13 residues. Germline V gives CDR1 SNHLY, CDR2 FYNNEI.

This chain joins TRBV2 and TRBJ2-3; D unresolved. Germline values: CDR1 SNHLY, CDR2 FYNNEI. V was clipped by 3 bases and J by 2 bases, with 9 bases between them. This CDR3 region has 14 residues. For the CDR3, the DNA is TGTGCCAGCAGTGACCCGATCCCCACAGATACGCAGTATTTT. Translating it yields CASSDPIPTDTQYF.

This clonotype was found many times. The V and J genes are TRBV29-1 and TRBJ2-3, with unresolved D. This CDR3 comprises 14 residues. CDR1 is SQVTM and CDR2 is ANQGSEA in the germline V gene. Trimming removed 1 base from V and 0 bases from J, with 8 bases in between. CDR3 amino acids: CSVEAATSTDTQYF. DNA for the CDR3: TGCAGCGTTGAAGCAGCGACTAGCACAGATACGCAGTATTTT.

This clonotype was detected many times. The chain has TRBV5-1 and TRBJ1-1; D might be TRBD1 (6 bases). This CDR3 contains 14 residues. V lost 1 base and J lost 8, with 15 bases in between. CDR1 and CDR2 from the germline V gene are SGHRS and YFSETQ. The chain's CDR3 is CASSLLGGPPEAFF. CDR3 coding DNA: TGCGCCAGCAGCTTGCTAGGGGGGCCGCCAGAAGCTTTCTTT.

J is TRBJ2-6 and V is TRBV6-1; D is unresolved. Germline values: CDR1 MNHNS, CDR2 SASEGT. There are 14 residues in the CDR3. V dropped 7 bases and J dropped 0 bases, with 7 bases sitting between them. CDR3 in amino acids: CASTVSSGANVLTF. CDR3 in DNA: TGTGCCAGCACCGTTAGCTCTGGGGCCAACGTCCTGACTTTC.

This clonotype occurred a few times. Mismatch with germline at one junction end may stem from a read error. This sequence joins TRBV7-7 and TRBJ2-3, with a possible D match to TRBD2 (6 bases). Germline CDR1 is SSHAT and CDR2 is FNYEAQ (reference sequence). This CDR3 spans 15 amino acids. The CDR3 DNA reads as TGTGCTAGCAGCTTATCCGCGGGACCGACCGATACGCAGTATTTT. It specifies CASSLSAGPTDTQYF.

The chain employs TRBV24-1 and TRBJ2-3, with a tentative D call TRBD1 (6 bases). The CDR3 extends over 16 amino acids. The germline V gene encodes CDR1 KGHDR and CDR2 SFDVKD. Deletions cut 4 bases from V and 3 bases from J, with 16 bases between. The CDR3 sequence: CATSDPTGGGTDTQYF. Written as DNA, the CDR3 is TGTGCCACCAGTGACCCGACAGGTGGGGGAACAGATACGCAGTATTTT.